A single sample is the source of the 9 T cell receptor beta chains below, sequenced in a study of identical twins. In TCRdb, the 5' RACE reads were re-called with MiXCR into one record per CDR3 protein. This sample carries 1.5 million to 2 million distinct CDR3 sequences, around a third of them seen once, and the ten largest clones take over 0.25%. The specimen sequenced was cord blood. The receptors stem from a newborn girl in good health.

This clonotype was counted many times. V and J are TRBV7-2 and TRBJ2-5; D is uncertain. The CDR3 covers 13 residues. Per the germline V gene, CDR1 is SGHTA and CDR2 is FQGNSA. V was pared by 3 bases and J by 5 bases, with 10 bases between. CDR3 sequence: CASSFGLWETQYF. DNA of the CDR3: TGTGCCAGCAGCTTTGGGCTTTGGGAGACCCAGTACTTC. Filled out from reference TRBV7-2 and TRBJ2-5, the complete variable domain reads GAGVSQSPSNKVTEKGKDVELRCDPISGHTALYWYRQSLGQGLEFLIYFQGNSAPDKSGLPSDRFSAERTGGSVSTLTIQRTQQEDSAVYLCASSFGLWETQYFGPGTRLLVL.

This clonotype occurred many times. V gene TRBV20-1 combines with J gene TRBJ2-3; D is possibly TRBD2 (6 bases). The CDR3 loop spans 13 amino acids. Trimming took off 6 bases at V and 0 bases at J, with 10 bases between the two ends. Per the germline V gene, CDR1 is DFQATT and CDR2 is SNEGSKA (reference sequence). DNA for the CDR3: TGCAGTGCCCCGGGGACTAGCACAGATACGCAGTATTTT. Its protein product is CSAPGTSTDTQYF.

The chain recombines TRBV20-1 with TRBJ2-7; 9 positions agree with TRBD1. The V segment lost 6 bases and the J segment 4 bases; nucleotides outside the gene matches: 10. CDR1 and CDR2 from the germline V gene are DFQATT and SNEGSKA (reference sequence). The CDR3 totals 14 residues. The DNA for the CDR3 is TGCAGTGCCTATACAGGGGGCCGGGGTTACGAGCAGTACTTC. Its protein product is CSAYTGGRGYEQYF.

Many counts were recorded for this clonotype. CDR3 nucleotide sequence: TGTGCCAGCAGTAGACAGGGACCGAACACTGAAGCTTTCTTT. Protein product: CASSRQGPNTEAFF. V is TRBV2 and J is TRBJ1-1; 7 bases map to TRBD1. Germline CDR1 SNHLY, CDR2 FYNNEI. The CDR3 loop spans 14 amino acids. V shed 5 bases and J 1 base; nucleotides not matched to a gene: 4.

The chain has TRBV28 and TRBJ2-3; TRBD2 might be the D (5 bases). CDR3 length equals 12 residues. Trimming shortened V by 8 bases and J by 2 bases, and 8 bases separated the two germline ends. Germline values: CDR1 MDHEN, CDR2 SYDVKM. The CDR3 bases are TGTGCCAGCCAGGACTTCACAGATACGCAGTATTTT. This gives the protein CASQDFTDTQYF.

The V and J genes are TRBV7-2 and TRBJ1-1, with D possibly being TRBD1 (5 bases). The CDR3 loop spans 15 amino acids. V dropped 6 bases and J dropped 4 bases, with 18 bases sitting between them. CDR1 is SGHTA, CDR2 FQGNSA, per germline. This CDR3 reads CASSWGSGVLTEAFF. CDR3 coding DNA: TGTGCCAGCAGTTGGGGGTCCGGGGTACTCACTGAAGCTTTCTTT.

This clonotype was seen only a few times. The chain joins TRBV7-2 to TRBJ2-5; perhaps TRBD2 as D (6 bases). From germline, CDR1 is SGHTA and CDR2 FQGNSA. Trimming shortened V by 5 bases and J by 2 bases, and 15 bases separated the two germline ends. This CDR3 contains 15 residues. Here the CDR3 reads CASSNIASDQETQYF. The DNA of the CDR3 is TGTGCCAGCAGCAATATTGCTAGCGATCAAGAGACCCAGTACTTC.

The chain uses TRBV30 and TRBJ2-5; possible D gene TRBD1, 5 bases. The better agreement between TRBJ2-7 and the DNA end casts doubt on the J call. There are 15 residues in the CDR3. CDR1 GTSNPN and CDR2 SVGIG come from the germline V gene (reference sequence). The CDR3, as DNA: TGTGCCTGGAGTGAGCGCGCAGGGTCTTCCTACGAGCAGTACTTC. It yields the protein CAWSERAGSSYEQYF.

This clonotype appeared a few times. CDR3 amino acids: CASSLERVPSYNEQFF. CDR3 nucleotide sequence: TGTGCCAGCAGCTTAGAGCGGGTTCCCTCCTACAATGAGCAGTTCTTC. The rearrangement joins TRBV7-2 to TRBJ2-1; tentatively, D is TRBD2 (6 bases). V lost 1 base to trimming and J lost 0 bases, with 10 bases between them. CDR1 and CDR2 from the germline V gene are SGHTA and FQGNSA. The CDR3 is 16 residues long.